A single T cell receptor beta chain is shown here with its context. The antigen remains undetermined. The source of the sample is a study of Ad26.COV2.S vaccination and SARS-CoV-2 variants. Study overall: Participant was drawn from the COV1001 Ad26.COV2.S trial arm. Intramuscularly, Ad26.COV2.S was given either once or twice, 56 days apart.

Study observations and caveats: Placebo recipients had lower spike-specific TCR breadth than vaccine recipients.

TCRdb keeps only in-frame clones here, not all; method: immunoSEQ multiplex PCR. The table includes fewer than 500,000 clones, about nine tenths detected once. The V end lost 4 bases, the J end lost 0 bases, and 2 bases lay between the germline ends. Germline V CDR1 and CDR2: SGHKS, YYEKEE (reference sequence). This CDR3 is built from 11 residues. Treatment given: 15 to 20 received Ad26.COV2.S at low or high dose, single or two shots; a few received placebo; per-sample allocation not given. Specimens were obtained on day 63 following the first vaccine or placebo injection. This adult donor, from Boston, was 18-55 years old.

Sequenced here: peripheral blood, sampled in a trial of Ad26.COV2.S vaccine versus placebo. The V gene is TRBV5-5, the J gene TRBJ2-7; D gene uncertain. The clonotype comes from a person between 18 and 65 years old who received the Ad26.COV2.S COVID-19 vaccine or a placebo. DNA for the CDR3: TGTGCCAGCAGCCACTCCTACGAGCAGTACTTC. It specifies CASSHSYEQYF.